The 28 T cell receptor beta chains below all came from one sample that was sequenced in a study of CD8 T cells in ankylosing spondylitis (dated by TCRdb to 2015 to 2018). The protocol used for the library was 5' RACE. Sequenced using an Illumina HiSeq 2500. TCRdb itself trimmed the public reads at Q25 with fastp, ran MiXCR and retained productive beta chains. Here each entry gathers all rows of one CDR3 protein and keeps the most common genes and DNA. This sample is represented by about 160,000 distinct CDR3 sequences; around 19% of them were singletons. Over 7% of the sample is held by the ten biggest clonotypes. Material: blood, either unsorted or a sorted T cell fraction (not recorded which). These receptors were taken from a male donor with ankylosing spondylitis or in good health (not recorded which).

This clonotype has a handful of counts. The chain combines TRBV7-9 with TRBJ1-5; D remains ambiguous. The CDR3 length is 14 residues. Deletions cut 1 base from V and 2 bases from J, with 6 bases between. Looked up from germline, CDR1 is SEHNR and CDR2 is FQNEAQ (reference sequence). The CDR3 sequence is CASSLEGGNQPQHF. Here the CDR3 DNA reads TGTGCCAGCAGCTTAGAGGGCGGCAATCAGCCCCAGCATTTT.

This clonotype has just a few counts. The chain carries TRBV7-3 and TRBJ2-1; the D is unclear. This CDR3 region has 16 residues. Trimming left V 1 base short and J 0 bases short, with 10 bases between. CDR1 is SGHTA and CDR2 is FQGTGA in the germline V gene. The CDR3 loop reads CASSLMRPSSYNEQFF. CDR3 nucleotide sequence: TGTGCCAGCAGCTTAATGCGTCCGAGCTCCTACAATGAGCAGTTCTTC. The full variable domain, its missing parts supplied by reference TRBV7-3 and TRBJ2-1, is GAGVSQTPSNKVTEKGKYVELRCDPISGHTALYWYRQSLGQGPEFLIYFQGTGAADDSGLPNDRFFAVRPEGSVSTLKIQRTERGDSAVYLCASSLMRPSSYNEQFFGPGTRLTVL.

This clonotype showed up many times. V usage is TRBV5-1 and J usage is TRBJ2-1; 8 bases line up with TRBD1. The CDR3 covers 13 residues. Germline CDR1 and CDR2: SGHRS and YFSETQ. The V gene end was trimmed by 7 bases and the J gene end by 8 bases; junction bases not matched to a gene: 8. This CDR3 reads CASRQGWDDEQFF. In DNA form, the CDR3 reads TGCGCCAGCCGACAGGGGTGGGATGATGAGCAGTTCTTC. The complete variable domain, with remaining parts taken from reference TRBV5-1 and TRBJ2-1, reads KAGVTQTPRYLIKTRGQQVTLSCSPISGHRSVSWYQQTPGQGLQFLFEYFSETQRNKGNFPGRFSGRQFSNSRSEMNVSTLELGDSALYLCASRQGWDDEQFFGPGTRLTVL.

For this clonotype: A much more abundant neighbour one base away suggests this may be a read error. V usage is TRBV5-1 and J usage is TRBJ2-1, with a tentative D call TRBD1 (5 bases). The germline CDR1 and CDR2 sequences are SGHRS and YFSETQ. The CDR3 is 13 amino acids. Here the CDR3 DNA reads TGCGACAGCAGCTTGGGGCAGCACAATGAGCAGTTCTTC. It yields the protein CDSSLGQHNEQFF.

This clonotype was seen more than once but under ten times. The chain carries TRBV12-3 or TRBV12-4 and TRBJ1-2; D uncertain. Trimming stripped 6 bases from V and 4 bases from J, with 18 bases between. This CDR3 has 15 amino acids. The CDR3 DNA sequence: TGTGCCAGCAGCCATGGACGGTGGTCTGGCTATGGCTACACCTTC. This encodes CASSHGRWSGYGYTF.

CDR3: CASSGQNNQPQHF. CDR3 DNA: TGTGCCAGCAGTGGACAGAACAATCAGCCCCAGCATTTT. The chain recombines TRBV2 with TRBJ1-5, with a possible D match to TRBD1 (5 bases). Trimming cost V 4 bases and J 3 bases, with 7 bases left between them. Looked up from germline, CDR1 is SNHLY and CDR2 is FYNNEI. This CDR3 comprises 13 residues. Using reference TRBV2 and TRBJ1-5 for the parts outside the CDR3, the full variable domain is EPEVTQTPSHQVTQMGQEVILRCVPISNHLYFYWYRQILGQKVEFLVSFYNNEISEKSEIFDDQFSVERPDGSNFTLKIRSTKLEDSAMYFCASSGQNNQPQHFGDGTRLSIL.

The rearrangement joins TRBV28 to TRBJ2-4; 7 bases fit TRBD1. Germline CDR1 MDHEN, CDR2 SYDVKM. Germline trimming cut 4 bases from V and 9 bases from J; bases unmatched to any gene: 12. The CDR3 length is 15 residues. CDR3 loop: CASSSQGVGLGIQYF. CDR3 DNA sequence: TGTGCCAGCAGTTCCCAGGGGGTAGGCCTCGGCATTCAGTACTTC. Complete variable domain (other parts from reference TRBV28 and TRBJ2-4): DVKVTQSSRYLVKRTGEKVFLECVQDMDHENMFWYRQDPGLGLRLIYFSYDVKMKEKGDIPEGYSVSREKKERFSLILESASTNQTSMYLCASSSQGVGLGIQYFGAGTRLSVL.

The genes are TRBV9 and TRBJ2-3, with TRBD1 matching over 8 bases. Germline V gives CDR1 SGDLS, CDR2 YYNGEE. Unmatched junction bases numbered 6, after V lost 7 bases and J lost 2 bases. CDR3 length: 14 residues. CDR3 nucleotide sequence: TGTGCCAGCCGCGGACAGGGATCCACAGATACGCAGTATTTT. It is translated as CASRGQGSTDTQYF.

This clonotype came up many times. CDR3 loop: CSARLHRDQPQHF. The CDR3 coding sequence is TGCAGTGCTAGACTCCACAGGGACCAGCCCCAGCATTTT. This chain connects TRBV20-1 to TRBJ1-5; possible D gene TRBD1, 6 bases. V was pared by 2 bases and J by 7 bases, with 12 bases between. The germline V gene encodes CDR1 DFQATT and CDR2 SNEGSKA (reference sequence). The CDR3 runs 13 residues.

This clonotype was observed a handful of times. V is TRBV19 and J is TRBJ1-4; 9 bases agree with TRBD1. The CDR3 has 14 residues. With V trimmed by 9 bases and J by 3 bases, 5 bases remained unmatched. Per germline, CDR1 LNHDA and CDR2 SQIVND (reference sequence). This chain's CDR3 is CASLGQGPNEKLFF. For the CDR3, the DNA is TGTGCCAGCCTAGGACAGGGGCCTAATGAAAAACTGTTTTTT.

In its sample, this clonotype was seen many times. This chain links TRBV10-3 with TRBJ1-1; D is unclear. Germline V gene data show CDR1 as ENHRY and CDR2 as SYGVKD. Trimming pared 8 bases from V and 6 bases from J, leaving 10 bases between. The CDR3 is 11 residues long. The CDR3 DNA sequence: TGTGCCATCGGTAGTAGCGCTGAAGCTTTCTTT. Protein sequence: CAIGSSAEAFF.

The rearrangement uses TRBV6-5 and TRBJ1-1, with a possible D match to TRBD1 (6 bases). V was shortened by 4 bases and J by 6 bases, with 12 bases between the two germline ends. This CDR3 region has 13 residues. Germline V gene sequence: CDR1 MNHEY, CDR2 SVGAGI. DNA for the CDR3: TGTGCCAGCAGTTCGGCGGGGGCACCTGAAGCTTTCTTT. It is translated as CASSSAGAPEAFF.

V gene TRBV29-1 combines with J gene TRBJ2-7; D is possibly TRBD1 or TRBD2 (5 bases each). CDR3 size: 13 residues. Germline V gene data show CDR1 as SQVTM and CDR2 as ANQGSEA. The V end lost 7 bases, the J end lost 0 bases, and 13 bases lay between the germline ends. CDR3 nucleotides: TGCAGCGCTGGGGGTTCAAGCTCCTACGAGCAGTACTTC. This translates into CSAGGSSSYEQYF.

The CDR3 nucleotides read TGTGCCAGCAGTGGGGACGGTAAAAGGAACATTCAGTACTTC. This encodes CASSGDGKRNIQYF. V and J are TRBV28 and TRBJ2-4; D possibly matches TRBD1 or TRBD2 (5 bases each). CDR3 length: 14 amino acids. Trimming left V 5 bases short and J 7 bases short, with 15 bases between. CDR1 MDHEN and CDR2 SYDVKM come from the germline V gene.

The genes are TRBV20-1 and TRBJ1-6, with 7 bases aligning to TRBD1. This CDR3 spans 14 amino acids. The ends lost 7 bases at V and 8 bases at J; junction bases unmatched: 11. Germline values: CDR1 DFQATT, CDR2 SNEGSKA (reference sequence). The CDR3, as DNA: TGCAGTGTTCCTTCCGGGACAGAACATTCACCCCTCCACTTT. This sequence encodes CSVPSGTEHSPLHF.

This chain connects TRBV11-2 to TRBJ2-7; D gene ambiguous. Germline V CDR1 and CDR2: SGHAT, FQNNGV. The ends were cut back, 0 bases at V and 0 bases at J, with 12 bases in the middle. The CDR3 is made up of 16 amino acids. The DNA of the CDR3 is TGTGCCAGCAGCTTAGAAGGATGGACGAACTCCTACGAGCAGTACTTC. Translated: CASSLEGWTNSYEQYF.

This clonotype was seen many times. The chain employs TRBV29-1 and TRBJ1-1; D is uncertain. Germline assignment: CDR1 SQVTM and CDR2 ANQGSEA. The V end lost 6 bases, the J end lost 11 bases, and 16 bases lay between the germline ends. This CDR3 contains 11 residues. CDR3 amino acids: CSVSDRAGAFF. CDR3 DNA sequence: TGCAGCGTCTCGGACCGGGCTGGTGCTTTCTTT.

This clonotype was counted only a few times. The CDR3 bases are TGTGCCAGCAGTGAGTCTCTGTACGAGCAGTACTTC. This codes for CASSESLYEQYF. The chain couples TRBV25-1 to TRBJ2-7; D remains ambiguous. The CDR3 totals 12 residues. Germline assignment: CDR1 MGHDK and CDR2 SYGVNS. Between the trimmed V and J ends, which lost 3 bases and 4 bases, there was a span of 7 bases.

The CDR3 DNA follows: TGTGCCAGCACCACCGGAGACAGGCGCACAGATACGCAGTATTTT. This sequence encodes CASTTGDRRTDTQYF. The gene calls are TRBV7-9 and TRBJ2-3; perhaps TRBD1 as D (6 bases). This CDR3 region has 15 residues. Germline CDR1 and CDR2: SEHNR and FQNEAQ (reference sequence). The V gene lost 7 bases and the J gene lost 1 base, with 15 bases spanning the gap.

The chain is built from TRBV18 and TRBJ2-5, with a tentative D call TRBD1 (5 bases). V lost 4 bases to trimming and J lost 5 bases, with 17 bases between them. Germline loops: CDR1 KGHSH, CDR2 LQKENI. The CDR3 runs to 15 residues. The CDR3 region has the DNA TGTGCCAGCTCACGCTCGACAGATGCCAGGGAGACCCAGTACTTC. Translating gives CASSRSTDARETQYF.

This clonotype was seen at least ten times. The chain carries TRBV20-1 and TRBJ2-7, with 7 positions matching TRBD2. Looked up from germline, CDR1 is DFQATT and CDR2 is SNEGSKA (reference sequence). The CDR3 has 14 amino acids. V was pared by 0 bases and J by 3 bases, with 5 bases of the junction left unmatched. In nucleotides, the CDR3 is TGCAGTGCTAGAGATCTGGCTAGCGGCTACGAGCAGTACTTC. Its translation is CSARDLASGYEQYF.

This chain links TRBV28 with TRBJ1-2; D is uncertain. Per germline, CDR1 MDHEN and CDR2 SYDVKM. The CDR3 runs 13 residues. V was shortened by 7 bases and J by 4 bases, with 13 bases between the two germline ends. CDR3 residues: CASKIAGVYGYTF. The DNA for the CDR3 is TGTGCCAGCAAAATAGCCGGGGTCTATGGCTACACCTTC.

J is TRBJ2-7 and V is TRBV7-8; TRBD2 matches at 9 bases. The junction had 6 bases not matched to a gene; V was cut back by 6 bases and J by 0 bases. CDR1 and CDR2 from the germline V gene are SGHVS and FQNEAQ. CDR3 size: 15 residues. The CDR3 reads CASSSYSGSSYEQYF. The CDR3 DNA reads TGTGCCAGCAGTTCCTATAGCGGGAGCTCCTACGAGCAGTACTTC.

The chain has TRBV7-3 and TRBJ2-2, with TRBD2 identical over 8 bases. From germline, CDR1 is SGHTA and CDR2 FQGTGA. With V trimmed by 6 bases and J by 2 bases, 2 bases remained unmatched. This CDR3 has 14 amino acids. This CDR3 is CASRREVNTGELFF. The DNA for the CDR3 is TGTGCCAGCAGGCGGGAGGTTAACACCGGGGAGCTGTTTTTT.

As concerns this clonotype: At one end the junction does not follow the germline gene, possibly because of a read error. The chain uses TRBV28 and TRBJ1-4; D is undetermined. Germline CDR1 is MDHEN and CDR2 is SYDVKM. The CDR3 is 11 residues long. The CDR3 is CASSSSSVVTF. As DNA, the CDR3 is TGTGCCAGCAGTTCCAGTTCCGTAGTCACGTTT.

Regarding this clonotype: Possible read error: a much larger clone is one base away. The chain carries TRBV20-1 and TRBJ2-1, with 8 bases matching TRBD2. The CDR3 covers 15 residues. The germline V gene has CDR1 DFQATT and CDR2 SNEGSKA (reference sequence). DNA for the CDR3: TGCAGAGCGCGGGATAGCGGGAAGACCTACAATGAGCAGTTCTTC. Its translation: CRARDSGKTYNEQFF.

There are a few counts of this clonotype. The J gene is TRBJ2-2, the V gene TRBV29-1, with TRBD1 matching over 8 bases. In germline, CDR1 is SQVTM, CDR2 ANQGSEA. This CDR3 spans 13 amino acids. V gave up 7 bases and J gave up 8 bases; unmatched junction bases: 9. The DNA for the CDR3 is TGCAGCGGTACTGTACAGGGGGATGGGGAGCTGTTTTTT. Its protein product is CSGTVQGDGELFF.

This clonotype came up many times. The chain couples TRBV20-1 to TRBJ1-1, with D perhaps TRBD1 (5 bases). Germline CDR1 DFQATT, CDR2 SNEGSKA (reference sequence). The CDR3 is made up of 14 amino acids. Between the trimmed V and J ends, which lost 3 bases and 0 bases, there was a span of 11 bases. This CDR3 is CSASPGSMNTEAFF. The CDR3, as DNA: TGCAGTGCTAGTCCAGGGAGTATGAACACTGAAGCTTTCTTT.